These 5 T cell receptor beta chains were all obtained from the same sample, sequenced in a study of shared clonotypes between healthy human individuals. Clones were read by immunoSEQ multiplex PCR, and TCRdb kept only the in-frame ones, dropping some. The table has roughly 530,000 clones, about 96% seen once. Sequencing used naive CD4+ T cells sorted from blood. Documented subset: CD45RA+ positively selected. The receptors derive from a woman aged 25 to 39 in good health.

V is TRBV11-2 and J is TRBJ2-7, with D perhaps matching TRBD1 (6 bases). There are 13 residues in the CDR3. Germline V gene data show CDR1 as SGHAT and CDR2 as FQNNGV. The V and J ends lost 5 bases and 2 bases respectively, with 10 bases between them. In DNA, the CDR3 is TGTGCCAGCAGCGTTGGACAGACCTACGAGCAGTACTTC. It specifies CASSVGQTYEQYF.

V gene TRBV19 combines with J gene TRBJ2-7, with a possible D match to TRBD1 (5 bases). Germline V gene data show CDR1 as LNHDA and CDR2 as SQIVND (reference sequence). V dropped 3 bases and J dropped 1 base, with 13 bases sitting between them. This CDR3 contains 15 residues. The CDR3, as DNA: TGTGCCAGTAGTATTGGGGCCGACAGTTCCTACGAGCAGTACTTC. It encodes CASSIGADSSYEQYF.

The V and J genes are TRBV2 and TRBJ1-5; D gene unclear. CDR1 is SNHLY and CDR2 is FYNNEI in the germline V gene. V was clipped by 7 bases and J by 4 bases, with 11 bases between them. The CDR3 has 13 residues. CDR3 sequence (DNA): TGTGCCAGCACCGGCAGATTGAATCAGCCCCAGCATTTT. The encoded protein is CASTGRLNQPQHF.

This clone was counted a few times. J is TRBJ2-3 and V is TRBV10-2, with D possibly being TRBD2 (5 bases). CDR1 WSHSY and CDR2 SAAADI come from the germline V gene. V was clipped by 4 bases and J by 6 bases, with 14 bases between them. CDR3 size: 14 residues. CDR3 protein: CASSAAPERDTQYF. The CDR3 nucleotides read TGCGCCAGCAGTGCAGCTCCGGAGCGGGATACGCAGTATTTT.

The chain combines TRBV5-8 with TRBJ2-2; D is possibly TRBD2 (5 bases). The CDR3 consists of 15 residues. The germline CDR1 and CDR2 sequences are SGHTS and YDEGEE. V dropped 0 bases and J dropped 1 base, with 7 bases sitting between them. As DNA, the CDR3 is TGTGCCAGCAGCTTGGAGCGGTGGAACACCGGGGAGCTGTTTTTT. Translation gives CASSLERWNTGELFF.